The 24 T cell receptor beta chains reported below all come from one sample, sequenced in a study of T cell responses to AZD1222 COVID-19 vaccine. Profiling relied on immunoSEQ multiplex PCR, and the TCRdb table lists in-frame clones only, not all of them. The table lists 100,000 or so clones, 70% to 90% of them singletons. The input for sequencing was peripheral blood, taken on day 0 of MenACWY control vaccination. These receptors originate from an adult in good health.

The V gene is TRBV5-1, the J gene TRBJ2-1; tentatively, D is TRBD2 (5 bases). The germline CDR1 and CDR2 sequences are SGHRS and YFSETQ. This CDR3 has 15 amino acids. V was trimmed by 0 bases and J by 2 bases, leaving 9 bases between them. The CDR3 protein is CASSLAGSPYNEQFF. The CDR3 DNA is TGCGCCAGCAGCTTGGCTGGGAGCCCCTACAATGAGCAGTTCTTC.

The rearrangement links TRBV5-1 to TRBJ1-3; weak D call: TRBD1 (6 bases). Trimming removed 2 bases at V and 4 bases at J, with 10 bases between. The CDR3 is made up of 14 amino acids. CDR1 is SGHRS and CDR2 is YFSETQ in the germline V gene. CDR3 amino acids: CASSLQGWGNTIYF. For the CDR3, the DNA is TGCGCCAGCAGCTTACAGGGTTGGGGAAACACCATATATTTT.

This rearrangement joins TRBV7-2 to TRBJ1-2; D is unclear. The V end was cut by 1 base, the J end by 1 base, with 7 bases between. The germline gives CDR1 SGHTA, CDR2 FQGNSA. The CDR3 is made up of 14 amino acids. CDR3 nucleotides: TGTGCCAGCAGCTTAGTTGTGGGTAACTATGGCTACACCTTC. The encoded protein is CASSLVVGNYGYTF.

The gene calls are TRBV3-1 (or the pseudogene TRBV3-2) and TRBJ1-3; D is possibly TRBD1 (5 bases). Germline-derived CDR1 and CDR2 are LGHDT and YNNKEL (reference sequence). The CDR3 loop spans 15 amino acids. Trimming shortened V by 2 bases and J by 1 base, and 9 bases separated the two germline ends. In DNA form, the CDR3 reads TGTGCCAGCAGCCAATGGGGGGGATCTGGAAACACCATATATTTT. Translation gives CASSQWGGSGNTIYF.

The CDR3 loop reads CASSESVGAQETQYF. CDR3 DNA: TGCGCCAGCAGTGAGTCGGTGGGGGCCCAAGAGACCCAGTACTTC. The chain has TRBV10-1 and TRBJ2-5, with D perhaps TRBD1 (6 bases). Per germline, CDR1 WNHNN and CDR2 SYGVQD (reference sequence). Between the trimmed V and J ends, which lost 0 bases and 1 base, there was a span of 9 bases. The CDR3 loop spans 15 amino acids.

The chain recombines TRBV9 with TRBJ2-1, with 10 nucleotides matching TRBD2. The germline V gene has CDR1 SGDLS and CDR2 YYNGEE. CDR3 size: 21 residues. Trimming at V came to 2 bases and at J to 0 bases, leaving 17 bases not matched to a gene. CDR3 region: CASSVRPRTSGDPSSYNEQFF. The DNA of the CDR3 is TGTGCCAGCAGCGTCCGTCCCCGGACTAGCGGAGATCCCAGCTCCTACAATGAGCAGTTCTTC.

The rearrangement links TRBV7-9 to TRBJ2-1; D ambiguous. This CDR3 spans 14 amino acids. V lost 2 bases to trimming and J lost 8 bases, with 13 bases between them. Germline V gene data show CDR1 as SEHNR and CDR2 as FQNEAQ (reference sequence). CDR3 in DNA: TGTGCCAGCAGCTTAAGTGGGCAAGTCGATGAGCAGTTCTTC. Translated, it gives CASSLSGQVDEQFF.

The chain's CDR3 is CASSLGQGSQPQHF. The DNA of the CDR3 is TGTGCCAGCAGCCTCGGGCAGGGCAGTCAGCCCCAGCATTTT. The chain recombines TRBV6-5 with TRBJ1-5; weak D call: TRBD1 (5 bases). The CDR3 spans 14 residues. V was cut by 6 bases and J by 6 bases, with 15 bases left in between. Germline V gene data show CDR1 as MNHEY and CDR2 as SVGAGI.

The rearrangement links TRBV5-1 to TRBJ1-5; D is perhaps TRBD1 (5 bases). The CDR3 contains 14 residues. CDR1 SGHRS and CDR2 YFSETQ come from the germline V gene. V gave up 4 bases and J gave up 6 bases, with 14 bases separating them. For the CDR3, the DNA is TGCGCCAGCAGCACCGGGGGGGATGGTCAGCCCCAGCATTTT. It translates to CASSTGGDGQPQHF.

This chain uses TRBV3-1 (or the pseudogene TRBV3-2) with TRBJ1-2, with D uncertain. CDR3 length equals 16 residues. The germline gives CDR1 LGHDT, CDR2 YNNKEL (reference sequence). The V end lost 0 bases, the J end lost 5 bases, and 16 bases lay between the germline ends. The chain's CDR3 is CASSQDFRPGKYGYTF. Here the CDR3 DNA reads TGTGCCAGCAGCCAAGATTTCCGGCCAGGAAAATATGGCTACACCTTC.

This chain joins TRBV7-2 and TRBJ1-2, with unresolved D. Trimming shortened V by 1 base and J by 1 base, and 7 bases separated the two germline ends. Germline CDR1 and CDR2: SGHTA and FQGNSA. This CDR3 contains 14 residues. The CDR3: CASSLVRSNYGYTF. The CDR3 DNA follows: TGTGCCAGCAGCTTAGTACGGAGTAACTATGGCTACACCTTC.

This chain joins TRBV12-5 and TRBJ2-1, with 12 bases fitting TRBD1. V was pared by 4 bases and J by 9 bases, with 4 bases of the junction left unmatched. Germline V gene sequence: CDR1 LGHNT, CDR2 FRNRAP. CDR3 length: 14 amino acids. The CDR3 loop reads CASGWGQGASEQFF. In nucleotides, the CDR3 is TGTGCTAGTGGTTGGGGACAGGGGGCTAGTGAGCAGTTCTTC.

The rearrangement uses TRBV21-1 and TRBJ2-3; TRBD1, as called in the table, went unchecked against the DNA. TRBV21-1 is described as a pseudogene. The CDR3 loop spans 20 amino acids. The CDR3 loop reads CASSLSLDRYPHAPTDTQYF. The DNA for the CDR3 is TGTGCCAGCAGCCTATCTCTGGACAGGTACCCTCACGCCCCCACAGATACGCAGTATTTT.

This clone occurred once. This chain uses TRBV7-2 with TRBJ2-7; D possibly corresponds to TRBD1 (5 bases). V lost 2 bases to trimming and J lost 7 bases, with 15 bases between them. Germline assignment: CDR1 SGHTA and CDR2 FQGNSA. CDR3 length: 14 residues. In DNA, the CDR3 is TGTGCCAGCAGCTTAATGGGCAGGGTGGGAGAGCAGTACTTC. This sequence encodes CASSLMGRVGEQYF.

The rearrangement uses TRBV28 and TRBJ1-1; TRBD1 matches at 7 bases. Unmatched junction bases numbered 4, after V lost 6 bases and J lost 3 bases. The length of the CDR3 is 13 residues. Germline lookup yields CDR1 MDHEN and CDR2 SYDVKM. In nucleotides, the CDR3 is TGTGCCAGCAGCTCGGGGACAGACACTGAAGCTTTCTTT. Protein: CASSSGTDTEAFF.

This clone was recorded a few times. This rearrangement joins TRBV10-1 to TRBJ1-5; no reliable D call. Germline-derived CDR1 and CDR2 are WNHNN and SYGVQD (reference sequence). Between the trimmed V and J ends, which lost 9 bases and 4 bases, there was a span of 19 bases. The CDR3 is made up of 15 amino acids. CDR3 DNA: TGCGCCAGTAACACGGACCCCGAGGGTAATCAGCCCCAGCATTTT. This encodes CASNTDPEGNQPQHF.

The rearrangement joins TRBV19 to TRBJ1-4, with 10 nucleotides matching TRBD1. This CDR3 is built from 13 residues. V shed 6 bases, J shed 6 bases, and the junction held 1 base outside the gene matches. From germline, CDR1 is LNHDA and CDR2 SQIVND (reference sequence). The CDR3 reads CASRTGGDEKLFF. The CDR3 region has the DNA TGTGCCAGTAGGACAGGGGGCGATGAAAAACTGTTTTTT.

The chain joins TRBV3-1 (or the pseudogene TRBV3-2) to TRBJ1-1; D gene unclear. Trimming removed 0 bases at V and 5 bases at J, with 10 bases between. This CDR3 comprises 14 residues. Germline V gene data show CDR1 as LGHDT and CDR2 as YNNKEL (reference sequence). CDR3 DNA: TGTGCCAGCAGCCAAGATTATAGGATGACTGAAGCTTTCTTT. This sequence encodes CASSQDYRMTEAFF.

The chain carries TRBV18 and TRBJ1-1; D perhaps matches TRBD1 (5 bases). Germline V lookup: CDR1 KGHSH, CDR2 LQKENI. The ends were cut back, 0 bases at V and 2 bases at J, with 7 bases in the middle. The CDR3 runs to 14 residues. The CDR3 DNA reads TGTGCCAGCTCACCACCACAGGTAAACACTGAAGCTTTCTTT. Protein sequence: CASSPPQVNTEAFF. Supplemented by reference TRBV18 and TRBJ1-1, the full variable domain reads NAGVMQNPRHLVRRRGQEARLRCSPMKGHSHVYWYRQLPEEGLKFMVYLQKENIIDESGMPKERFSAEFPKEGPSILRIQQVVRGDSAAYFCASSPPQVNTEAFFGQGTRLTVV.

The V call is TRBV7-3, the J call TRBJ2-2; a possible D gene is TRBD1 (5 bases). In germline, CDR1 is SGHTA, CDR2 FQGTGA. V was trimmed by 3 bases and J by 3 bases, leaving 11 bases between them. The CDR3 extends over 15 amino acids. The CDR3 nucleotides read TGTGCCAGCAGCTTTGATGGGGCCTACACCGGGGAGCTGTTTTTT. It codes for CASSFDGAYTGELFF.

The chain couples TRBV7-6 to TRBJ1-5; D not certain. There are 13 residues in the CDR3. Per germline, CDR1 SGHVS and CDR2 FNYEAQ. Deletions cut 0 bases from V and 4 bases from J, with 4 bases between. CDR3 region: CASSLAVNQPQHF. CDR3 bases: TGTGCCAGCAGCTTAGCGGTGAATCAGCCCCAGCATTTT.

The chain carries TRBV11-3 and TRBJ1-1; D remains ambiguous. V shed 0 bases and J shed 2 bases, with 7 bases lying between them. The CDR3 is 14 amino acids. Germline V lookup: CDR1 SGHNT, CDR2 YENEEA. Written as DNA, the CDR3 is TGTGCCAGCAGCTTAGATCAACACAACACTGAAGCTTTCTTT. This translates into CASSLDQHNTEAFF.

In this sample, this clone turned up once. The chain couples TRBV7-2 to TRBJ1-1; D uncertain. V was cut by 5 bases and J by 1 base, with 17 bases left in between. The CDR3 sequence is 16 residues long. Germline V gene data show CDR1 as SGHTA and CDR2 as FQGNSA. The CDR3 reads CASSPRWSVQNTEAFF. As DNA, the CDR3 is TGTGCCAGCAGCCCTCGCTGGTCGGTGCAGAACACTGAAGCTTTCTTT.

Only a few counts were recorded for this clone. The chain is built from TRBV15 and TRBJ1-2; 10 nucleotides match TRBD1. This CDR3 has 14 amino acids. Unmatched junction bases numbered 5, after V lost 3 bases and J lost 7 bases. Per the germline V gene, CDR1 is LNHNV and CDR2 is YYDKDF (reference sequence). The CDR3 region is CATSRDRGIGGYTF. The CDR3, as DNA: TGTGCCACCAGCAGGGACAGGGGGATAGGTGGCTACACCTTC.